This TCR beta chain derives from a study of identical twins. A note on this clonotype: Its antigen is currently unknown.

Each CDR3 protein is one row after TCRdb ran MiXCR on the 5' RACE reads. This sample has 750,000 to 950,000 distinct CDR3 sequences, with approximately 13% found just once. The study's findings and limits: The analysis was cross-sectional rather than longitudinal within donors. A lower insertion count was a feature of abundant cord blood beta clonotypes, with no such feature in memory repertoires.

Trimming removed 3 bases from V and 4 bases from J; junction bases left unmatched: 10. CDR1 is DFQATT and CDR2 is SNEGSKA in the germline V gene (reference sequence). The CDR3 covers 16 residues. These records were also assigned to another study, of yellow fever vaccine responses in identical twins. This second study says: Vaccine T cell responses of twins reportedly seemed partly convergent and partly personalized.

The receptor was derived from a woman under 30 in good health. The chain has TRBV20-1 and TRBJ1-1; TRBD1 agrees at 11 bases. Sequencing input: PBMCs. CDR3 region: CSARDPGTGGFTEAFF. DNA for the CDR3: TGCAGTGCTAGGGACCCCGGGACAGGGGGGTTCACTGAAGCTTTCTTT.